This T cell receptor (beta chain) was sequenced for a study of T cell responses to AZD1222 COVID-19 vaccine. Study-wide results and limits: Only a handful of AZD1222 recipients, six or seven in all, had baseline seropositivity.

A remark on this clone: The antigen remains unidentified.

The assay was immunoSEQ multiplex PCR, and TCRdb's table has in-frame clones only and misses some. In the table there are about 70,000 clones, about 83% of which are singletons. Germline CDR1 is LNHDA and CDR2 is SQIVND (reference sequence). The CDR3 covers 13 residues. V lost 6 bases and J lost 3; bases outside the gene matches: 4. The input for sequencing was peripheral blood, taken 28 days after the second AZD1222 dose. The TCR was taken from an adult who received the AZD1222 COVID-19 vaccine. The V call is TRBV19, the J call TRBJ1-2; 7 bases match TRBD1. CDR3 DNA: TGTGCCAGTAGACCCGGACAGGACTATGGCTACACCTTC. Translated: CASRPGQDYGYTF.